The 2 T cell receptor beta chains below come from one sample, sequenced in a study of regulatory T cells in long-lasting Graves disease. As to time point: newly diagnosed GD, antithyroid drugs for less than 3 months. Extracted RNA from PBMCs served as the source of the TCR library. CDR3 regions were amplified by Arm-PCR using iRepertoire HTBI primers to build TCR beta libraries. TCRdb called the multiplex PCR reads again in MiXCR, with one record for every CDR3 protein. Of around 450,000 distinct CDR3 sequences in the sample, 14% to 15% were seen once. This same sample was also taken into another study, of T cells in Graves' hyperthyroidism and ophthalmopathy.

Sequencing was performed on peripheral blood mononuclear cells (PBMCs), taken at new diagnosis, from a patient treated with antithyroid drugs. These receptors were obtained from a woman under 40 with Graves disease.

This clonotype was detected many times. The J gene is TRBJ2-7, the V gene TRBV6-5; 7 nucleotides align to TRBD1. With 0 bases clipped from V and 0 bases from J, the junction kept 2 bases outside the gene matches. This CDR3 contains 15 residues. Germline values: CDR1 MNHEY, CDR2 SVGAGI. As DNA, the CDR3 is TGTGCCAGCAGTTACTCGGGACAGAGCTCCTACGAGCAGTACTTC. This gives the protein CASSYSGQSSYEQYF.

Only a few counts were recorded for this clonotype. A read error may account for a junction end that differs from germline. The rearrangement uses TRBV6-2 or TRBV6-3 and TRBJ2-1; 15 nucleotides agree with TRBD2. The CDR3 extends over 15 amino acids. The germline V gene encodes CDR1 MNHEY and CDR2 SVGEGT. The CDR3 DNA follows: TGTGCCAGCAGTTACCTTCGGACTAGCGGGAGGGCCTGGATCTTC. This gives the protein CASSYLRTSGRAWIF.